These 15 T cell receptor beta chains came from one sample sequenced in a study of early T cells in non-severe SARS-CoV-2 infection. TCRdb processed the 5' RACE reads anew with MiXCR; each CDR3 protein has one entry. The sample consists of around 68,000 distinct CDR3 sequences, 10% to 15% of them appearing once. The source was whole blood, collected at baseline. These receptors were obtained from an adult who was a healthcare worker with PCR-confirmed SARS-CoV-2 infection or an uninfected control (not recorded which).

At least ten counts were recorded for this clonotype. The chain recombines TRBV28 with TRBJ2-3, with 9 bases that match TRBD2. Germline V lookup: CDR1 MDHEN, CDR2 SYDVKM. The CDR3 loop spans 14 amino acids. The V and J ends lost 4 bases and 2 bases, in that order; junction bases with no gene match: 1. CDR3 amino acids: CASSSSGVTDTQYF. The CDR3 DNA reads TGTGCCAGCAGTTCTAGCGGGGTCACAGATACGCAGTATTTT.

This chain links TRBV7-9 with TRBJ1-1, with D tentatively TRBD1 (5 bases). The CDR3 is made up of 13 amino acids. With 2 bases removed from V and 3 bases from J, the gap between germline ends came to 7 bases. Germline V gene lookup returns CDR1 SEHNR and CDR2 FQNEAQ (reference sequence). The CDR3 here is CASSLKGDTEAFF. The CDR3 DNA follows: TGTGCCAGCAGCTTAAAAGGGGACACTGAAGCTTTCTTT. The entire variable domain, with the rest obtained from reference TRBV7-9 and TRBJ1-1, is as follows: DTGVSQNPRHKITKRGQNVTFRCDPISEHNRLYWYRQTLGQGPEFLTYFQNEAQLEKSRLLSDRFSAERPKGSFSTLEIQRTEQGDSAMYLCASSLKGDTEAFFGQGTRLTVV.

V gene TRBV12-3 or TRBV12-4 combines with J gene TRBJ1-4; a weak D match, TRBD1 (6 bases). The V end lost 6 bases, the J end lost 8 bases, and 10 bases lay between the germline ends. This CDR3 spans 12 amino acids. The CDR3 nucleotides are TGTGCCAGCAGACCCCAGGGGGAAAAACTGTTTTTT. Its translation is CASRPQGEKLFF.

Ten or more counts support this clonotype. The chain combines TRBV7-2 with TRBJ1-4; D unclear. In germline, CDR1 is SGHTA, CDR2 FQGNSA. Trimming took 5 bases from V and 4 from J, leaving 11 bases between them. The CDR3 totals 14 residues. The CDR3 DNA is TGTGCCAGCAGCCCCTGGACGGGTAATGAAAAACTGTTTTTT. Translated, it gives CASSPWTGNEKLFF.

This clonotype was detected only a few times. This chain links TRBV10-2 with TRBJ1-5; 7 nucleotides line up with TRBD1. The germline gives CDR1 WSHSY, CDR2 SAAADI. The CDR3 spans 13 residues. With V trimmed by 6 bases and J by 4 bases, 3 bases remained unmatched. The CDR3 region is CASSPGQNQPQHF. The CDR3 nucleotides read TGCGCCAGCAGCCCGGGACAGAATCAGCCCCAGCATTTT.

This clonotype was counted at least ten times. CDR3 nucleotide sequence: TGTGCCAGCAGCGGACAGATGAACACCGGGGAGCTGTTTTTT. Amino acids: CASSGQMNTGELFF. The chain is built from TRBV7-9 and TRBJ2-2; D may be TRBD1 (6 bases). CDR3 length: 14 residues. The germline V and J ends were trimmed by 5 bases and 1 base, with 8 bases remaining between them. CDR1 is SEHNR, CDR2 FQNEAQ, per germline (reference sequence). Full variable domain (outside the CDR3, taken from reference TRBV7-9 and TRBJ2-2): DTGVSQNPRHKITKRGQNVTFRCDPISEHNRLYWYRQTLGQGPEFLTYFQNEAQLEKSRLLSDRFSAERPKGSFSTLEIQRTEQGDSAMYLCASSGQMNTGELFFGEGSRLTVL.

This clonotype has more than one count but fewer than ten. The chain recombines TRBV5-4 with TRBJ1-1, with 9 bases fitting TRBD1. Germline-derived CDR1 and CDR2 are SGHNT and YYREEE (reference sequence). The CDR3 loop spans 17 amino acids. With V trimmed by 3 bases and J by 0 bases, 9 bases remained unmatched. The CDR3 coding sequence is TGTGCCAGCAGCTCCAACAGGGGGCGGGAATTGAACACTGAAGCTTTCTTT. It yields the protein CASSSNRGRELNTEAFF.

Worth noting for this clonotype: The junction departs from the called germline gene at one end, perhaps through a read error. CDR3 residues: CASSRRQALHHQPQHF. In DNA, the CDR3 is TGTGCTAGCAGCCGCCGACAGGCGCTACACCATCAGCCCCAGCATTTT. V and J are TRBV7-7 and TRBJ1-5, with D possibly matching TRBD1 (6 bases). Germline assignment: CDR1 SSHAT and CDR2 FNYEAQ (reference sequence). This CDR3 has 16 residues.

This chain's CDR3 is CASSAGQGNKQYF. In DNA form, the CDR3 reads TGTGCCAGCAGCGCGGGACAGGGGAATAAGCAGTACTTC. The rearrangement joins TRBV3-1 to TRBJ2-7, with TRBD1 matching over 10 bases. CDR3 length: 13 residues. CDR1 is LGHDT, CDR2 YNNKEL, per germline (reference sequence). J lost 8 bases, V lost 5 bases, and 6 bases had no gene match.

In this sample, this clonotype turned up a few times. J is TRBJ2-3 and V is TRBV2; the match to TRBD2 covers 8 bases. The CDR3 extends over 15 amino acids. With 2 bases clipped from V and 4 bases from J, the junction kept 5 bases outside the gene matches. CDR1 SNHLY and CDR2 FYNNEI come from the germline V gene. CDR3 sequence reads: CASSEFRGGSDTQYF. For the CDR3, the DNA is TGTGCCAGCAGTGAATTTCGGGGGGGGTCAGATACGCAGTATTTT.

This clonotype was seen ten or more times. This chain joins TRBV7-9 and TRBJ2-7; 7 bases map to TRBD1. This CDR3 contains 13 residues. V lost 5 bases, J lost 1 base, and 2 bases stayed unmatched. Germline V gives CDR1 SEHNR, CDR2 FQNEAQ (reference sequence). The CDR3 spells CASSGTASYEQYF. Here the CDR3 DNA reads TGTGCCAGCAGCGGGACAGCTTCCTACGAGCAGTACTTC.

In nucleotides, the CDR3 is TGTGCCAGCAGCTTAGAGGCTACGCAGTATTTT. Translating it yields CASSLEATQYF. The gene calls are TRBV11-2 and TRBJ2-3; no firm D call. V lost 0 bases to trimming and J lost 8 bases, with 3 bases between them. The CDR3 has 11 residues. Germline CDR1 SGHAT, CDR2 FQNNGV.

This clonotype was counted ten times or more. This sequence joins TRBV7-2 and TRBJ2-7; D not certain. The CDR3 runs to 14 residues. The V and J ends lost 5 bases and 7 bases respectively, with 18 bases between them. Germline CDR1 reads SGHTA; CDR2 reads FQGNSA. The CDR3: CASSPVGSLREQYF. In DNA, the CDR3 is TGTGCCAGCAGCCCGGTGGGCAGTTTACGGGAGCAGTACTTC.

The chain carries TRBV30 and TRBJ2-1, with D tentatively TRBD2 (5 bases). This CDR3 region has 13 residues. Germline assignment: CDR1 GTSNPN and CDR2 SVGIG (reference sequence). The CDR3 DNA is TGTGCTTCCGTTAGAAGAGGGCGAAATGAGCAGTTCTTC. It yields the protein CASVRRGRNEQFF.

The V call is TRBV6-1, the J call TRBJ1-2; weak D call: TRBD1 (6 bases). Looked up from germline, CDR1 is MNHNS and CDR2 is SASEGT. Between the trimmed V and J ends, which lost 2 bases and 5 bases, there was a span of 15 bases. This CDR3 is built from 15 residues. The CDR3 here is CASSEQEAGVYGYTF. The CDR3 region has the DNA TGTGCCAGCAGTGAACAGGAGGCAGGGGTTTATGGCTACACCTTC.